This entry concerns a single TCR beta chain. Its target is not known. The germline V gene has CDR1 LGHNA and CDR2 YNFKEQ. The V segment lost 2 bases and the J segment 2 bases; nucleotides outside the gene matches: 7. The CDR3 spans 17 residues. This entry is derived from a study of human T cells and chemical hapten exposure. Study outcomes and limitations: Expanded TCRs clustered into significantly more large CDR3 similarity groups than controls, the analysis revealed. Counts of TCRs expanded at PT1 correlated positively with patch test score. DPC sensitization left the count of TCRs above 1 in 1000 unchanged.

TCRdb re-called the RACE reads through MiXCR, storing one row per CDR3 protein. The table shows about 120,000 distinct CDR3 sequences, with 9% to 14% occurring only once. Time point: patch test 1, 2 weeks after DPC sensitization. Sample treatment: therapeutic diphenylcyclopropenone sensitization with weekly scalp DPC. Blood draws came before every patch-test application. V and J are TRBV4-2 and TRBJ2-5; 11 bases fit TRBD2. Sequenced here: whole blood, sampled in connection with sensitization to the hapten diphenylcyclopropenone (DPC). The clonotype comes from a woman aged 45-59 years with alopecia areata. Some clones in this sample may be carry-over from other donors' samples. This CDR3 reads CASSQNPGLAVQETQYF. Here the CDR3 DNA reads TGTGCCAGCAGCCAAAACCCGGGACTAGCGGTTCAAGAGACCCAGTACTTC.